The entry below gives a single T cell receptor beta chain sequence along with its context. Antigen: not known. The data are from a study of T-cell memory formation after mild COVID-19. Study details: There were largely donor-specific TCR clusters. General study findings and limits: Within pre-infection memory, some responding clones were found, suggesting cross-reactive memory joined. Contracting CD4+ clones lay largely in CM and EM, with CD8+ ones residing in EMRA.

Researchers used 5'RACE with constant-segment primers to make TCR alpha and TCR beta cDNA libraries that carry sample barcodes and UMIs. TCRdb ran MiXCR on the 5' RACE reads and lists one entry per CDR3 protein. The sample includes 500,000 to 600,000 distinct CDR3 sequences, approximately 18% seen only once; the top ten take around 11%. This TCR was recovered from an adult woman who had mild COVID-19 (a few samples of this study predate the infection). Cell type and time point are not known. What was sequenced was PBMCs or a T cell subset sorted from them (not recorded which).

The CDR3 nucleotides are TGTGCCAGCAGCTCTGGTTACGTCGGGGGGCTGGGAGAGCAGTACTTC. Protein: CASSSGYVGGLGEQYF. This chain connects TRBV5-6 to TRBJ2-7, with D possibly being TRBD2 (7 bases). Deletions cut 3 bases from V and 7 bases from J, with 23 bases between. The CDR3 totals 16 residues. Germline-derived CDR1 and CDR2 are SGHDT and YYEEEE.